This TCR beta chain was documented in a study of shared clonotypes between healthy human individuals (dated by TCRdb to the early 2020s). Regarding the study in general: A couple of women and a few men aged 18 to 49 years were included in the cohort. Blood TCR repertoires of a handful of healthy adults were deeply sequenced to estimate repertoire size and the extent of clonotype sharing between individuals. For each donor, CD4 naive and CD4 memory were each run on three plates, CD8 naive on two plates, and CD8 memory on one plate. To increase sequencing depth and limit assay-specific biases, TCR repertoire library preparation and sequencing were carried out by different laboratories using diverse techniques. Leukapheresis yielded between about 0.94 and 8.9 billion PBMCs per donor. On the study overall, not on this receptor specifically: Only blood was sampled, and tissue TCR repertoires likely differ from those in blood. Naive subsets generally had larger estimated clonotype richness than memory subsets did. The genetic and exposure-history diversity represented was limited by the small number of donors. Pairwise subsampling indicated that sequencing depth was expected to affect the degree of clonotype sharing among donors. Rarefaction of sorted-subset datasets indicated incomplete sequencing despite the large sequencing depth. Across four donors, roughly 5.1% of naive CD4, around 3.5% of naive CD8, 2.3% of memory CD4, and approximately 0.42% of memory CD8 clonotypes were shared. Higher generation probabilities were observed for clonotypes shared by all four sorted-subset donors than for non-shared clonotypes.

Reading from cysteine to phenylalanine, the CDR3 counts 13 amino acids. The DNA shown is the 39-base CDR3, in frame from base 1. CDR1 and CDR2, looked up from the germline V gene, are SGHAT and FQNNGV. V is shortened by 5 bases, J by 5 bases, and the region joining them spans 13 bases. Using the deep immunoSEQ assay, TCR CDR3 regions were amplified from genomic DNA by multiplex PCR. Extracted genomic DNA from each cell subset was spread evenly across all wells of several immunoSEQ 96-well plates, with each plate serving as a replicate. For sorted subsets, around 200 ng genomic DNA, equal to about 30,000 T cell genomes, was loaded into each replicate PCR. Purified libraries were quantified with a Qubit 3.0 fluorometer, sized on a Bioanalyzer 2100, and re-quantified with the KAPA Library Quantification kit. Every immunoSEQ 96-well plate was sequenced on a dedicated single-read 150-cycle Illumina NextSeq 550 flow cell. As for the authors' bioinformatics: The immunoSEQ output contained only junctional sequences without quality scores, so filtering could not match that applied to full-length reads. Sequences were annotated with PyIR, a Python wrapper for IgBLAST v1.9, using IMGT germline references to assign V/J genes and CDR3. Reads with weak V/J assignments (E-value above 1e-6), missing CDR3, stop codons, out-of-frame junctions, or ambiguous translated residues were removed. V3J clonotypes were defined as sequences sharing an identical inferred V gene, J gene, and CDR3 amino acid sequence. Percentage overlap between repertoires was computed as shared unique clonotypes divided by the size of the smaller repertoire. Repertoire richness was assessed with RTK rarefaction, the Chao1 estimator, and Recon v2.1 estimates of unobserved clonotypes. Generation probabilities were computed with OLGA for all TCRbeta clonotypes obtained by the gDNA method from four donors. TCRdb carries this immuneACCESS record with in-frame sequences only. Its versions omit some clonotypes, under half of them owing to an unresolved V gene in the studies checked, with the rest unexplained. V, J and clone size are those of that table, while D and trimming were read from the DNA. This sample is represented by under 1,100,000 clones; about 74% of them were singletons. The ten largest clones take up about 1.5% of the sample.

This clone was recorded a few times. Its antigen is not yet known. No base quality values were provided; no much bigger clone lies one nucleotide off. Healthy HIV-negative adults with no recently reported acute infections or vaccinations were included as donors. Every donor was a Caucasian adult residing in Nashville, Tennessee, USA. CD4+ T cells were enriched through magnetic negative selection, after which naive cells were positively selected on CD45RA and the remaining negative fraction served as the memory subset. After blood collection by leukapheresis, PBMCs were isolated using Ficoll-Histopaque density gradient centrifugation and then cryopreserved in the vapor phase of liquid nitrogen. Purity and quantity of every magnetically sorted T cell population were checked by analytical flow cytometry. Each sorted fraction had its genomic DNA isolated and then quantified by UV absorbance on a Nanodrop 2000c.

Sequencing used memory CD4+ T cells sorted from blood. In light of the paper, this sample's cell subset or site label describes: CD45RA-negative fraction. Recombination linked TRBV11-2 to TRBJ2-7; TRBD2 is a possible D gene, resting on 6 matching bases. The TCR was taken from a young man in good health. The CDR3 loop reads CASSLVEGNEQYF. The bases are TGTGCCAGCAGCCTGGTGGAGGGTAACGAGCAGTACTTC.